Reported below is one T cell receptor (beta chain). Its antigen remains undetermined. Per-base quality was not reported, and no clone a single base away is much larger than it. The CDR3 runs 12 amino acids, cysteine and phenylalanine included. Only the CDR3 part of the read is kept: 36 bases, read in frame from the first base. Trimming takes 6 bases from V and 2 bases from J, and the germline ends sit 4 bases apart. For CDR1 and CDR2, the germline V gene (reference sequence) lists MNHEY and SMNVEV. The library was prepared using the immunoSEQ multiplex PCR assay. TCRdb carries this immuneACCESS record with in-frame sequences only. Its versions omit some clonotypes, under half of them owing to an unresolved V gene in the studies checked, with the rest unexplained. Counted in this sample were some 70,000 clones; roughly four fifths of them appeared once. The ten biggest clones cover 4% of the sample.

This sample stems from a study of radiotherapy plus CTLA-4 blockade in lung cancer (dated by TCRdb to the late 2010s). Notes on the research overall: Among the enrolled patients, about 19% had an objective response, and about 30% reached disease control. Overall results and qualifications from the work: TCR clones derived from tumors expanded in peripheral blood after treatment with radiotherapy and ipilimumab. Increased serum interferon-beta after radiation, together with early dynamic changes in blood T cell clones, were reported to be the strongest predictors of response.

Focal radiation therapy combined with CTLA-4 blockade (ipilimumab) was tested in patients with chemo-refractory metastatic non-small-cell lung cancer. Material: peripheral blood, obtained from a patient treated with radiotherapy plus ipilimumab. The sequence links TRBV27 to TRBJ1-4; the D gene identity is not certain. This TCR derives from a human donor with non-small cell lung cancer who had a partial response to radiotherapy plus ipilimumab. The nucleotide sequence reads TGTGCCAGCAGCTCCACTAATGAAAAACTGTTTTTT. Its product reads: CASSSTNEKLFF.